This passage covers 17 T cell receptor beta chains from one sample sequenced in a study of blood T cell repertoires in COVID-19. Sequenced by immunoSEQ multiplex PCR; TCRdb stores in-frame clones only, minus some. The sample shows approximately 25,000 clones, approximately 78% of them seen only once. Sequencing used peripheral blood. The origin of the receptors is a human donor in a cohort sampled during active COVID-19.

In this sample, this clone turned up a few times. The V gene is TRBV5-1, the J gene TRBJ2-7, with a weak D call TRBD2 (6 bases). Germline V gene lookup returns CDR1 SGHRS and CDR2 YFSETQ. The ends were cut back, 4 bases at V and 3 bases at J, with 17 bases in the middle. The CDR3 has 15 residues. DNA of the CDR3: TGCGCCAGCAGCCTGGAGGGCGGCGGACTCTACGAGCAGTACTTC. Residues: CASSLEGGGLYEQYF. Combining the CDR3 with reference TRBV5-1 and TRBJ2-7 gives the whole variable domain KAGVTQTPRYLIKTRGQQVTLSCSPISGHRSVSWYQQTPGQGLQFLFEYFSETQRNKGNFPGRFSGRQFSNSRSEMNVSTLELGDSALYLCASSLEGGGLYEQYFGPGTRLTVT.

This clone was observed a single time. V usage is TRBV29-1 and J usage is TRBJ2-2; 7 bases agree with TRBD1. The CDR3 contains 14 residues. Germline V lookup: CDR1 SQVTM, CDR2 ANQGSEA. The trim removed 6 bases at V and 6 bases at J, leaving 10 bases unmatched. CDR3 in DNA: TGCAGCGTAGGGACCGGACAGGCCGCCGGGGAGCTGTTTTTT. Translated: CSVGTGQAAGELFF.

This chain links TRBV5-1 with TRBJ2-2; a possible D gene is TRBD2 (5 bases). Germline-derived CDR1 and CDR2 are SGHRS and YFSETQ. The CDR3 spans 16 residues. Trimming took off 1 base at V and 0 bases at J, with 10 bases between the two ends. CDR3 DNA sequence: TGCGCCAGCAGCTTGAGTCTAGCAGCGAACACCGGGGAGCTGTTTTTT. Protein sequence: CASSLSLAANTGELFF.

This sequence joins TRBV5-4 and TRBJ1-4, with 10 bases fitting TRBD1. CDR3 length: 15 residues. Germline V lookup: CDR1 SGHNT, CDR2 YYREEE (reference sequence). Trimming took 5 bases from V and 7 from J; bases not matched to a gene: 8. The CDR3 nucleotides read TGTGCCAGCAGTCCGGGACAGGGGAAAAGTGAAAAACTGTTTTTT. This translates into CASSPGQGKSEKLFF.

As DNA, the CDR3 is TGTGCCAGCAGCCAAGCCCGTTATCCCACCGGGGAGCTGTTTTTT. Protein sequence: CASSQARYPTGELFF. The chain uses TRBV4-2 and TRBJ2-2; D is unresolved. This CDR3 is built from 15 residues. V gave up 1 base and J gave up 4 bases, with 10 bases separating them. The germline gives CDR1 LGHNA, CDR2 YNFKEQ.

Comments on this clone: Germline is not matched at one junction end, which may reflect a read error. The chain employs TRBV5-6 and TRBJ2-5, with TRBD2 matching over 10 bases. The CDR3 extends over 17 amino acids. The germline CDR1 and CDR2 sequences are SGHDT and YYEEEE. The CDR3 here is CASSPGPQREGQGTQYF. DNA of the CDR3: TGTGCCAGCAGCCCTGGGCCCCAGCGGGAGGGCCAAGGGACCCAGTACTTC.

The chain is built from TRBV11-3 and TRBJ1-2; TRBD1 might be the D (6 bases). V lost 0 bases, J lost 0 bases, and 11 bases lay in between. Germline assignment: CDR1 SGHNT and CDR2 YENEEA. The length of the CDR3 is 16 residues. The CDR3 coding sequence is TGTGCCAGCAGCTTAGATAGGACAGCACCTAACTATGGCTACACCTTC. Its translation is CASSLDRTAPNYGYTF.

The rearrangement joins TRBV6-4 to TRBJ2-3; 7 nucleotides agree with TRBD2. Germline V gene data show CDR1 as MRHNA and CDR2 as SNTAGT. CDR3 length: 14 residues. Losses at the gene ends were 4 bases for V and 4 bases for J; bases not matched to a gene: 5. The CDR3 is CASSVQRGADTQYF. CDR3 DNA: TGTGCCAGCAGTGTCCAGCGGGGTGCAGATACGCAGTATTTT.

The V call is TRBV12-3 or TRBV12-4, the J call TRBJ2-5, with D maybe TRBD1 (6 bases). The germline V and J ends were trimmed by 2 bases and 4 bases, with 8 bases remaining between them. CDR3 length: 13 amino acids. The CDR3 here is CASSLTQGETQYF. The CDR3 nucleotides read TGTGCCAGCAGTTTAACACAGGGAGAGACCCAGTACTTC.

The chain recombines TRBV6-6 with TRBJ2-3; D is possibly TRBD1 (5 bases). Between the trimmed V and J ends, which lost 2 bases and 2 bases, there was a span of 11 bases. CDR3 length: 15 residues. Germline V gene lookup returns CDR1 MNHNY and CDR2 SVGAGI (reference sequence). Here the CDR3 reads CASSYGAATTDTQYF. The CDR3 nucleotides read TGTGCCAGCAGTTACGGGGCAGCGACCACAGATACGCAGTATTTT.

This chain joins TRBV27 and TRBJ2-1, with 10 nucleotides matching TRBD2. Looked up from germline, CDR1 is MNHEY and CDR2 is SMNVEV (reference sequence). Trimming at V came to 6 bases and at J to 5 bases, leaving 7 bases not matched to a gene. The CDR3 is 15 residues long. The CDR3 region has the DNA TGTGCCAGCAGCAGACCTAGCGGGGGACACAATGAGCAGTTCTTC. Protein product: CASSRPSGGHNEQFF.

This clone is medium-sized (0.01 to 0.1%) in the sample. The chain uses TRBV24-1 and TRBJ1-1, with a possible D match to TRBD1 (6 bases). The CDR3 length is 18 residues. CDR1 and CDR2 from the germline V gene are KGHDR and SFDVKD. With 9 bases removed from V and 0 bases from J, the gap between germline ends came to 25 bases. CDR3 sequence reads: CATPIKRLRWDMNTEAFF. CDR3 DNA sequence: TGTGCCACCCCTATTAAACGGCTGAGGTGGGACATGAACACTGAAGCTTTCTTT.

The count of this clone is one. As DNA, the CDR3 is TGTGCCAGCAGTCCCCCGGGGGTGCAGTACTTC. Encoded protein: CASSPPGVQYF. The gene calls are TRBV28 and TRBJ2-7; D perhaps matches TRBD2 (6 bases). Trimming stripped 5 bases from V and 9 bases from J, with 11 bases between. Germline V CDR1 and CDR2: MDHEN, SYDVKM. This CDR3 spans 11 amino acids.

The chain couples TRBV6-6 to TRBJ1-1, with D possibly matching TRBD1 (6 bases). Trimming cost V 6 bases and J 0 bases, with 14 bases left between them. This CDR3 contains 15 residues. Germline loops: CDR1 MNHNY, CDR2 SVGAGI (reference sequence). The CDR3 sequence: CASSSQQGLNTEAFF. For the CDR3, the DNA is TGTGCCAGCAGCTCACAACAGGGACTGAACACTGAAGCTTTCTTT.

The V call is TRBV10-3, the J call TRBJ1-6; the D gene is possibly TRBD1 (6 bases). V lost 4 bases, J lost 7 bases, and 11 bases lay in between. This CDR3 is built from 14 residues. Germline CDR1 reads ENHRY; CDR2 reads SYGVKD. The CDR3 DNA reads as TGTGCCATCAGTGGAAGACAGGAGAATTCACCCCTCCACTTT. It codes for CAISGRQENSPLHF.

This clone was picked up a small number of times. The gene calls are TRBV7-9 and TRBJ1-3; D remains unclear. Trimming took 4 bases from V and 0 from J, leaving 7 bases between them. The CDR3 loop spans 14 amino acids. Germline lookup yields CDR1 SEHNR and CDR2 FQNEAQ (reference sequence). CDR3 sequence reads: CASSSGSSGNTIYF. The CDR3 coding sequence is TGTGCCAGCAGCTCAGGTTCCTCTGGAAACACCATATATTTT.

The chain recombines TRBV3-1 (or the pseudogene TRBV3-2) with TRBJ1-2; tentatively, D is TRBD1 (6 bases). Looked up from germline, CDR1 is LGHDT and CDR2 is YNNKEL (reference sequence). The CDR3 has 14 amino acids. V was pared by 0 bases and J by 3 bases, with 8 bases between. CDR3 nucleotide sequence: TGTGCCAGCAGCCAAGATAACAGGGACTATGGCTACACCTTC. Translation: CASSQDNRDYGYTF.